This T cell receptor beta chain comes out of a study of blood T cell repertoires in COVID-19. Across the study: Material from acute and convalescent COVID-19 was sourced from the United States, Italy and Spain. T cells, B-cell-depleted T cells, or PBMCs provided the cDNA or gDNA that served as material.

Per the original methods: Scientists estimated how many nucleated cells there were by amplifying reference gene primers. TCRdb's copy holds only in-frame clones and misses some; the assay was immunoSEQ multiplex PCR. That table is the source of V, J and clone size, and D and trimming were worked out from the DNA. Of under 300,000 clones listed, roughly 82% are singletons. Germline lookup yields CDR1 SGHVS and CDR2 FQNEAQ. This CDR3 is 15 amino acids long. V lost 5 bases and J lost 1, with 14 bases in between. The rearrangement links TRBV7-8 to TRBJ1-1; D ambiguous. The TCR originated in a woman aged 80 or older with active or convalescent COVID-19. The sequenced material came from peripheral blood. Here the CDR3 DNA reads TGTGCCAGCAGCCCTGAGCCGGGTTCGAACACTGAAGCTTTCTTT. Translation: CASSPEPGSNTEAFF.